Listed here are 29 T cell receptor beta chains from one sample, sequenced in a study of T cells in Graves' hyperthyroidism and ophthalmopathy. Template material for amplifying TCR beta CDR3 regions consisted of RNA transcripts. A first-round RT-PCR of the TCR CDR3 used the HTBI primer set. TCRdb re-analysed the multiplex PCR reads in MiXCR, keeping a single row per CDR3 protein. Of hundreds of thousands of distinct CDR3 sequences listed, about 14% were seen once; the top ten hold 5.5% to 7.5%. The sequenced sample consisted of blood. These receptors originate from a young woman with Graves' hyperthyroidism that later progressed to Graves' ophthalmopathy.

This clonotype appeared many times. The V call is TRBV30, the J call TRBJ2-1; 9 nucleotides line up with TRBD2. CDR1 is GTSNPN, CDR2 SVGIG, per germline (reference sequence). CDR3 size: 15 residues. V dropped 3 bases and J dropped 3; count of bases not matched to a gene: 6. The CDR3 loop is CAWSLTSGFYNEQFF. CDR3 bases: TGTGCCTGGAGCCTAACTAGCGGGTTCTACAATGAGCAGTTCTTC.

This clonotype has at least ten counts. The rearrangement uses TRBV7-8 and TRBJ2-5, with 9 bases identical to TRBD2. V trimming: 8 bases; J trimming: 2 bases; junction bases outside the gene matches: 15. The CDR3 consists of 17 residues. CDR1 SGHVS and CDR2 FQNEAQ come from the germline V gene. DNA of the CDR3: TGTGCCAGCGCAGACCCCCAAGCGGGGGGTGGGCAAGAGACCCAGTACTTC. This gives the protein CASADPQAGGGQETQYF.

This clonotype was seen ten or more times. This sequence joins TRBV7-2 and TRBJ2-5; tentative D call: TRBD1 (6 bases). The CDR3 loop spans 14 amino acids. CDR1 and CDR2 (germline): SGHTA, FQGNSA. The V gene lost 3 bases and the J gene lost 3 bases, with 11 bases spanning the gap. Written as DNA, the CDR3 is TGTGCCAGCAGCTTGGGGACAACCAAAGAGACCCAGTACTTC. It yields the protein CASSLGTTKETQYF.

Comment on this clonotype: A much larger clonotype is one base distant, so this may be a read error. The chain uses TRBV20-1 and TRBJ1-6; TRBD1 matches at 7 bases. J lost 8 bases, V lost 3 bases, and 4 bases had no gene match. The CDR3 covers 13 residues. Germline CDR1 and CDR2: DFQATT and SNEGSKA (reference sequence). In DNA form, the CDR3 reads TGCAGTGCTAGTCGACAGGGCCATTCACCCCTCCACTTT. This gives the protein CSASRQGHSPLHF.

A few counts support this clonotype. The V and J genes are TRBV5-5 and TRBJ1-2, with no clear D. CDR3 length: 16 residues. V shed 0 bases and J shed 1 base, with 13 bases lying between them. Germline V gene lookup returns CDR1 SGHKS and CDR2 YYEKEE (reference sequence). CDR3 region: CASSLAGNDGNYGYTF. The CDR3 coding sequence is TGTGCCAGCAGCTTGGCCGGCAATGACGGTAACTATGGCTACACCTTC.

J is TRBJ2-5 and V is TRBV5-1, with D hard to call. Trimming pared 4 bases from V and 1 base from J, leaving 14 bases between. The CDR3 has 15 amino acids. The germline CDR1 and CDR2 sequences are SGHRS and YFSETQ. CDR3 protein: CASSQLAEAQETQYF. Written as DNA, the CDR3 is TGCGCCAGCAGCCAACTTGCAGAAGCCCAAGAGACCCAGTACTTC.

This clonotype was seen repeatedly, ten times or more. The junction departs from germline at one end; a sequencing error may be responsible. The rearrangement links TRBV29-1 to TRBJ1-1; D may be TRBD1 (6 bases). CDR1 SQVTM and CDR2 ANQGSEA come from the germline V gene. The length of the CDR3 is 13 residues. The CDR3 DNA reads TGCAGCTTTGAACCGACAGGGAACACTGAAGCTTTCTTT. The encoded protein is CSFEPTGNTEAFF.

This clonotype was observed a handful of times. As DNA, the CDR3 is TGTGCCAGCAGCCCCCAATCGGCGACCCCCGGGGAGCTGTTTTTT. Protein sequence: CASSPQSATPGELFF. This chain joins TRBV9 and TRBJ2-2; no reliable D call. CDR1 SGDLS and CDR2 YYNGEE come from the germline V gene. Trimming left V 4 bases short and J 6 bases short, with 16 bases between. The CDR3 is 15 residues long.

There are many counts of this clonotype. The chain employs TRBV29-1 and TRBJ2-3, with 9 bases that match TRBD2. Germline values: CDR1 SQVTM, CDR2 ANQGSEA. The CDR3 spans 14 residues. Trimming at V came to 7 bases and at J to 5 bases, leaving 10 bases not matched to a gene. CDR3 coding DNA: TGCAGCGCAAAGAGGCGGGAGGGGGAAGATACGCAGTATTTT. Translation: CSAKRREGEDTQYF.

The V and J genes are TRBV6-1 and TRBJ2-7; 9 bases align to TRBD2. The CDR3 length is 15 residues. V gave up 5 bases and J gave up 2 bases; unmatched junction bases: 7. CDR1 is MNHNS, CDR2 SASEGT, per germline. For the CDR3, the DNA is TGTGCCAGCAGTCCCTGGGTAGCGGGAGCCTACGAGCAGTACTTC. Translation gives CASSPWVAGAYEQYF.

This clonotype has just a few counts. The CDR3 coding sequence is TGTGCCAGCAGCCGATCAATCGGGCAGCCCCAGCATTTT. Residues: CASSRSIGQPQHF. This rearrangement joins TRBV7-9 to TRBJ1-5; no definite D call. The CDR3 extends over 13 amino acids. Trimming took off 5 bases at V and 7 bases at J, with 12 bases between the two ends. Germline CDR1 is SEHNR and CDR2 is FQNEAQ (reference sequence).

This clonotype has only a few counts. The chain links TRBV28 to TRBJ2-7, with unresolved D. CDR3 length equals 15 residues. V lost 6 bases and J 0 bases, leaving 15 bases between the germline ends. Looked up from germline, CDR1 is MDHEN and CDR2 is SYDVKM. The CDR3 sequence: CASRRHSASSYEQYF. The CDR3 DNA is TGTGCCAGCAGGCGTCACAGCGCTAGCTCCTACGAGCAGTACTTC.

This clonotype came up many times. V and J are TRBV11-3 and TRBJ1-3, with TRBD1 as a possible D gene (5 bases). Between the trimmed V and J ends, which lost 2 bases and 1 base, there was a span of 9 bases. This CDR3 contains 15 residues. CDR1 is SGHNT and CDR2 is YENEEA in the germline V gene. CDR3 DNA sequence: TGTGCCAGCAGCTTAAAGGGGCGATCTGGAAACACCATATATTTT. Translating gives CASSLKGRSGNTIYF.

The J gene is TRBJ2-3, the V gene TRBV25-1, with a possible D match to TRBD1 (6 bases). This CDR3 contains 15 residues. Trimming took off 1 base at V and 1 base at J, with 9 bases between the two ends. Germline V lookup: CDR1 MGHDK, CDR2 SYGVNS. CDR3 residues: CASSEWTVGTDTQYF. The CDR3 region has the DNA TGTGCCAGCAGTGAATGGACAGTGGGCACAGATACGCAGTATTTT.

This clonotype was picked up a small number of times. The chain recombines TRBV12-3 or TRBV12-4 with TRBJ1-2, with a possible D match to TRBD1 (5 bases). Trimming stripped 3 bases from V and 4 bases from J, with 9 bases between. CDR3 length: 13 amino acids. CDR3 sequence: CASSLWGIYGYTF. The CDR3 region has the DNA TGTGCCAGCAGTTTGTGGGGGATCTATGGCTACACCTTC.

This clonotype was detected ten times or more. The rearrangement uses TRBV2 and TRBJ2-2; 8 nucleotides match TRBD1. Unmatched junction bases numbered 16, after V lost 3 bases and J lost 7 bases. Germline values: CDR1 SNHLY, CDR2 FYNNEI. This CDR3 spans 18 amino acids. CDR3 nucleotides: TGTGCCAGCAGTGACTATACAGGGGGAGTAAGAAGAGGCGGGGAGCTGTTTTTT. Amino acids: CASSDYTGGVRRGGELFF.

This clonotype was seen at least ten times. The rearrangement joins TRBV11-1 to TRBJ2-1, with TRBD2 as a possible D gene (6 bases). V gave up 1 base and J gave up 1 base, with 8 bases separating them. Germline assignment: CDR1 SGHAT and CDR2 FQDESV (reference sequence). This CDR3 is 15 amino acids long. CDR3 region: CASSLVAGSYNEQFF. CDR3 DNA sequence: TGTGCCAGCAGCTTAGTTGCGGGGTCCTACAATGAGCAGTTCTTC.

This clonotype was seen repeatedly, ten times or more. This chain's CDR3 is CASRQDLTQYF. The CDR3, as DNA: TGTGCCAGCAGGCAAGACTTGACCCAGTACTTC. J is TRBJ2-5 and V is TRBV28; D ambiguous. Trimming left V 6 bases short and J 7 bases short, with 9 bases between. The CDR3 runs 11 residues. In germline, CDR1 is MDHEN, CDR2 SYDVKM. Variable domain in full (rest from reference TRBV28 and TRBJ2-5): DVKVTQSSRYLVKRTGEKVFLECVQDMDHENMFWYRQDPGLGLRLIYFSYDVKMKEKGDIPEGYSVSREKKERFSLILESASTNQTSMYLCASRQDLTQYFGPGTRLLVL.

The chain links TRBV29-1 to TRBJ2-7; D unresolved. Germline V gene lookup returns CDR1 SQVTM and CDR2 ANQGSEA. The length of the CDR3 is 15 residues. V was shortened by 5 bases and J by 7 bases, with 24 bases between the two germline ends. CDR3 DNA sequence: TGCAGCGTTATTCCGGGCCGCCTTGCCACGGATGAGCAGTACTTC. Its protein product is CSVIPGRLATDEQYF.

This clonotype was counted many times. This chain connects TRBV20-1 to TRBJ2-1; 12 bases are a match to TRBD2. The germline V gene encodes CDR1 DFQATT and CDR2 SNEGSKA (reference sequence). CDR3 length: 16 amino acids. Germline trimming cut 5 bases from V and 7 bases from J; bases unmatched to any gene: 12. The CDR3 sequence is CSAPPSGRALVNEQFF. CDR3 DNA: TGCAGTGCTCCCCCTAGCGGGAGGGCCCTGGTGAATGAGCAGTTCTTC.

This clonotype was counted a few times. The gene calls are TRBV24-1 and TRBJ2-2, with D perhaps matching TRBD2 (6 bases). CDR1 KGHDR and CDR2 SFDVKD come from the germline V gene. V lost 3 bases, J lost 6 bases, and 19 bases lay in between. The CDR3 is made up of 17 amino acids. In DNA form, the CDR3 reads TGTGCCACCAGTGATGCCCAGGGACCCGGGAGATCCGGGGAGCTGTTTTTT. This codes for CATSDAQGPGRSGELFF.

This rearrangement joins TRBV14 to TRBJ2-2, with D perhaps matching TRBD2 (6 bases). CDR1 is SGHDN and CDR2 is FVKESK in the germline V gene. Trimming took 3 bases from V and 0 from J, leaving 23 bases between them. The CDR3 totals 20 residues. CDR3 in DNA: TGTGCCAGCAGCCATCTCTTTTATACTAGCCCACTTTCGAACACCGGGGAGCTGTTTTTT. Its protein is CASSHLFYTSPLSNTGELFF.

This clonotype has at least ten counts. The rearrangement joins TRBV27 to TRBJ1-2; tentatively, D is TRBD1 (5 bases). The germline CDR1 and CDR2 sequences are MNHEY and SMNVEV (reference sequence). Trimming shortened V by 8 bases and J by 6 bases, and 19 bases separated the two germline ends. CDR3 size: 14 residues. The CDR3 bases are TGTGCCAGCGGGAATGGGGACTCGAGGGATGGCTACACCTTC. Protein sequence: CASGNGDSRDGYTF.

This chain uses TRBV7-2 with TRBJ2-7, with 7 nucleotides matching TRBD1. The germline CDR1 and CDR2 sequences are SGHTA and FQGNSA. CDR3 length: 15 residues. Trimming at V came to 2 bases and at J to 7 bases, leaving 11 bases not matched to a gene. CDR3 amino acids: CASSLFNHRGEEQYF. In DNA, the CDR3 is TGTGCCAGCAGCTTATTCAACCACAGGGGTGAGGAGCAGTACTTC. Drawing the rest from reference TRBV7-2 and TRBJ2-7, the complete variable domain is GAGVSQSPSNKVTEKGKDVELRCDPISGHTALYWYRQSLGQGLEFLIYFQGNSAPDKSGLPSDRFSAERTGGSVSTLTIQRTQQEDSAVYLCASSLFNHRGEEQYFGPGTRLTVT.

This clonotype appeared many times. The V gene is TRBV10-3, the J gene TRBJ1-6, with 10 bases identical to TRBD1. CDR3 length equals 17 residues. Trimming at V came to 0 bases and at J to 8 bases, leaving 7 bases not matched to a gene. CDR1 and CDR2 (germline): ENHRY, SYGVKD. CDR3 region: CAISESFGGTGDSPLHF. The CDR3 bases are TGTGCCATCAGTGAGTCATTCGGGGGGACAGGGGATTCACCCCTCCACTTT.

The rearrangement links TRBV6-2 or TRBV6-3 to TRBJ1-1; D is unclear. CDR1 and CDR2 (germline): MNHEY, SVGEGT. The CDR3 runs to 12 residues. Trimming stripped 11 bases from V and 1 base from J, with 11 bases between. The DNA of the CDR3 is TGTGCCGCCAGAAACTCGAACACTGAAGCTTTCTTT. Translating gives CAARNSNTEAFF.

The CDR3 DNA reads as TGTGCCAGCAGCCGCGGACAGGGAGAGACAGATACGCAGTATTTT. Its protein is CASSRGQGETDTQYF. V usage is TRBV5-4 and J usage is TRBJ2-3; 8 nucleotides align to TRBD1. V dropped 4 bases and J dropped 3; count of bases not matched to a gene: 7. CDR3 length: 15 amino acids. CDR1 and CDR2 from the germline V gene are SGHNT and YYREEE (reference sequence).

This clonotype was counted ten times or more. The rearrangement uses TRBV12-3 or TRBV12-4 and TRBJ1-3; D perhaps matches TRBD1 (5 bases). The CDR3 runs to 16 residues. The germline V and J ends were trimmed by 0 bases and 2 bases, with 11 bases remaining between them. The CDR3 here is CASSLARGAPGNTIYF. The CDR3 nucleotides are TGTGCCAGCAGTTTAGCGCGTGGGGCCCCTGGAAACACCATATATTTT.

This clonotype was seen repeatedly, ten times or more. The V call is TRBV6-1, the J call TRBJ1-2, with TRBD1 as a possible D gene (6 bases). CDR3 length: 13 residues. Looked up from germline, CDR1 is MNHNS and CDR2 is SASEGT. Between the trimmed V and J ends, which lost 6 bases and 10 bases, there was a span of 18 bases. CDR3 nucleotides: TGTGCCAGCAGCCTGGGGGCGACAGACTTCTACACCTTC. Amino acids: CASSLGATDFYTF.